This TCR beta chain was identified during a study of blood T cells in healthy people across ages. Per germline, CDR1 SNHLY and CDR2 FYNNEI. The length of the CDR3 is 16 residues. Trimming took 3 bases from V and 3 from J; bases not matched to a gene: 5. On this clonotype: Its specificity is not known.

A J-beta primer mix and a sample-barcoded 5' primer were used in a second PCR of about 7 to 12 cycles. The template-switch adaptor, which had 12 random nucleotides, put a tag on each cDNA molecule. TCRdb independently ran MiXCR on the 5' RACE reads; one entry per CDR3 protein. The repertoire holds about 1 million distinct CDR3 sequences, with 40% to 50% as singletons. Overall study findings and caveats: No one knew whether donors had CMV, which possibly confounded expanded clonotype changes. Roughly linearly, TCR beta diversity per million T cells fell as age increased. More naive CD4+ cells and higher diversity were found in long-lived than in aged donors.

The receptor was derived from a woman aged 55-70 years in good health. V usage is TRBV2 and J usage is TRBJ2-7; 13 bases are shared with TRBD2. Sequencing used blood. As DNA, the CDR3 is TGTGCCAGCAGTGAGCCGGGACTAGCGGGGAGCTACGAGCAGTACTTC. Translated, it gives CASSEPGLAGSYEQYF.